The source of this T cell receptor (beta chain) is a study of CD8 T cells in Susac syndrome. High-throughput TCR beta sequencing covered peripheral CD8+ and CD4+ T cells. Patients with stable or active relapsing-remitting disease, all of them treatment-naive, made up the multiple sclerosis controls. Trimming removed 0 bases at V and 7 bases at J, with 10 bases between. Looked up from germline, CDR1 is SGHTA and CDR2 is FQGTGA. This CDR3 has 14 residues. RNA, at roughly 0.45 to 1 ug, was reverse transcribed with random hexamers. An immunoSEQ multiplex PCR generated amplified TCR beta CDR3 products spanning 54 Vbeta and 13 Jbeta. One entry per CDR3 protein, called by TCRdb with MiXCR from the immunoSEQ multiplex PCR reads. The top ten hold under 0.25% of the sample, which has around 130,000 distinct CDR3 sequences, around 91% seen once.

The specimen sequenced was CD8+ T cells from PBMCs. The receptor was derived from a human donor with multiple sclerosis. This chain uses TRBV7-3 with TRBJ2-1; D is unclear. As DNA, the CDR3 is TGTGCCAGCAGCTTAACGTGGAAGGCGAATGAGCAGTTCTTC. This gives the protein CASSLTWKANEQFF.